This note documents a single T cell receptor (beta chain) sequence. Its recognized antigen is unknown. The record has no base qualities; no much larger clone is one base away. The source of the sample is a study of T cells after yellow fever vaccination (dated by TCRdb to about 2019). Background for the entire study: The SMART-Seq v4 Ultra Low Input RNA kit was used to prepare libraries from fractions with low cell numbers. To track T-cell clones before and after primary and booster YFV17D yellow fever vaccination, bulk TCR alpha and beta repertoires were sequenced longitudinally. Blood was drawn at multiple timepoints before and after primary and secondary immunization, with bulk PBMC replicates and cell subsets isolated. Two healthy male donors, one aged 18 to 30 and one aged 30 to 40 years, were included in the cohort.

Study-level results and caveats: Because only a couple of donors were included in the study, the extent to which the findings can be generalized is limited. Most clones expanded after primary vaccination were re-detected after the booster (96% of CD4 and around nine tenths of CD8), suggesting broad memory maintenance. Computational filtering was needed because FACS-sorted repertoires could contain abundant contaminating clonotypes from the bulk population. Compared with the primary T-cell response, the secondary T-cell response was faster but weaker, reaching its peak on day 5 rather than on day 15. A small fraction of clonotypes showed up in both the CD4 and CD8 compartments, probably as a result of convergent recombination.

For sequencing, an Illumina NovaSeq 6000 was employed. TCR cDNA was made using 5'RACE template switching, a step that added a universal primer site and unique molecular identifiers. Priming of cDNA synthesis was performed from both the TCR alpha and TCR beta constant segments. Library amplification involved two PCR steps, and the second step added sample barcodes and sequencing adapters. Sequencing of libraries was done on Illumina HiSeq 2500 (2x100 bp) or NovaSeq (2x150 bp). As for the authors' bioinformatics: Reads were demultiplexed and collapsed into UMI consensus sequences with MIGEC, and V(D)J alignment was performed with MiXCR. Vaccine-responding clonotypes were identified with edgeR using replicate PBMC samples, with FDR below 0.01 and a log2 fold change above 5 up to day 15 being required. CD4 or CD8 identity was assigned to each bulk clonotype according to whether the clonotype was present at higher abundance in the sequenced CD4 repertoire or the sequenced CD8 repertoire. The public reads were reprocessed in TCRdb via fastp at Q25 and MiXCR, keeping in-frame beta chains. Each record represents a unique CDR3 protein, reported with the most common genes and DNA among its rows. TCRdb, not the authors, supplied the V and J calls. The sample yields some 350,000 distinct CDR3 sequences; approximately 4% were counted once. The ten largest clonotypes hold roughly 26% of the sample.

From the cysteine through the valine, the CDR3 covers 15 amino acids. The DNA shown is the 45-base CDR3, in frame from base 1. Based on the germline V gene (reference sequence), the CDR1 and CDR2 sequences are SGHKS and YYEKEE. V is pared back by 0 bases and J by 0 bases, with 10 bases lying between the germline termini. The sample's treatment or condition, from its label and the paper: live attenuated yellow fever vaccine strain. Two biological replicates of bulk PBMCs were collected at each blood-draw timepoint. PBMCs were isolated from peripheral blood using a standard Ficoll-Paque protocol. TriZol was used to extract RNA from bulk PBMCs, CD4 and CD8 fractions, and dextramer-positive and dextramer-negative fractions.

The rearranged chain carries TRBV5-5 and TRBJ2-7; too little of a D gene remains to name it. The material was PBMCs, obtained 5 days after the yellow fever booster vaccination. The TCR was taken from a man younger than 35 who received the YFV17D yellow fever vaccine. The CDR3 has the sequence CASSLAPTASYEQYV. Read as DNA, the sequence is TGTGCCAGCAGCTTGGCCCCTACAGCCTCCTACGAGCAGTACGTC.